The next 14 T cell receptor beta chains were all read from a single sample in a study of shared clonotypes between healthy human individuals. Sequencing was performed with immunoSEQ multiplex PCR; in TCRdb, only in-frame clones are kept and a portion is missing. The data contain millions of clones, approximately 94% of them singletons. The sample was naive CD4+ T cells sorted from blood. The subset denotes: CD45RA+ positively selected. The source is a young man in good health.

In this sample, this clone turned up once. The J gene is TRBJ2-5, the V gene TRBV6-6; D may be TRBD2 (6 bases). The CDR3 has 13 residues. Per the germline V gene, CDR1 is MNHNY and CDR2 is SVGAGI (reference sequence). Trimming removed 6 bases at V and 4 bases at J, with 12 bases between. CDR3 residues: CASSYGGSETQYF. The CDR3 DNA is TGTGCCAGCAGCTATGGAGGGTCAGAGACCCAGTACTTC.

The V and J genes are TRBV5-8 and TRBJ2-5; TRBD1 might be the D (5 bases). CDR1 and CDR2 (germline): SGHTS, YDEGEE. The CDR3 extends over 15 amino acids. With 0 bases removed from V and 4 bases from J, the gap between germline ends came to 13 bases. The CDR3 loop reads CASSLEDQRGETQYF. CDR3 DNA sequence: TGTGCCAGCAGCTTGGAGGACCAAAGGGGAGAGACCCAGTACTTC.

This sequence joins TRBV10-3 and TRBJ2-7; 8 positions agree with TRBD1. The V and J ends lost 2 bases and 4 bases, in that order; junction bases with no gene match: 7. The germline CDR1 and CDR2 sequences are ENHRY and SYGVKD. This CDR3 contains 15 residues. The chain's CDR3 is CAISEGVRGRYEQYF. In DNA form, the CDR3 reads TGTGCCATCAGTGAGGGGGTCAGGGGGCGATACGAGCAGTACTTC.

A few counts support this clone. This chain connects TRBV19 to TRBJ1-5; D unresolved. The CDR3 length is 14 residues. V lost 4 bases and J lost 3, with 10 bases in between. The germline V gene encodes CDR1 LNHDA and CDR2 SQIVND (reference sequence). The CDR3 reads CASSTRVLNQPQHF. The DNA for the CDR3 is TGTGCCAGTAGTACCCGGGTCCTCAATCAGCCCCAGCATTTT.

V and J are TRBV4-1 and TRBJ1-2, with a weak D call TRBD1 (6 bases). From germline, CDR1 is MGHRA and CDR2 YSYEKL. The ends were cut back, 1 base at V and 3 bases at J, with 15 bases in the middle. The CDR3 length is 16 residues. The CDR3 loop reads CASSQADQGSDYGYTF. The CDR3 DNA follows: TGCGCCAGCAGCCAAGCAGATCAGGGGAGTGACTATGGCTACACCTTC.

The chain joins TRBV19 to TRBJ1-5; no firm D call. The CDR3 runs to 14 residues. The V gene's germline CDR1 is LNHDA and CDR2 SQIVND (reference sequence). V was clipped by 8 bases and J by 0 bases, with 11 bases between them. The CDR3 sequence: CASRGIDSNQPQHF. The CDR3, as DNA: TGTGCCAGTCGTGGAATTGATAGCAATCAGCCCCAGCATTTT.

The chain combines TRBV12-2 with TRBJ2-7; the DNA was not compared with TRBD1, the D call given in the table. TRBV12-2 is termed a pseudogene. CDR3 length: 17 amino acids. CDR3 residues: CASRTCTGTGATYEQYF. The CDR3 coding sequence is TGTGCAAGTCGCACCTGTACCGGGACAGGGGCGACCTACGAGCAGTACTTC.

The CDR3, as DNA: TGCAGTGCTAGTACAGTCCGGGAGCTGTTTTTT. Translating gives CSASTVRELFF. The genes are TRBV20-1 and TRBJ2-2; no reliable D call. The CDR3 spans 11 residues. Germline V gene data show CDR1 as DFQATT and CDR2 as SNEGSKA (reference sequence). With 3 bases removed from V and 9 bases from J, the gap between germline ends came to 8 bases.

In its sample, this clone was seen once. The rearrangement uses TRBV19 and TRBJ2-2; possible D gene TRBD1, 5 bases. This CDR3 is 14 amino acids long. With 5 bases removed from V and 6 bases from J, the gap between germline ends came to 13 bases. Germline V gene sequence: CDR1 LNHDA, CDR2 SQIVND (reference sequence). CDR3 coding DNA: TGTGCCAGTAGTGAGCAGGGCGCAGCCGGGGAGCTGTTTTTT. Encoded protein: CASSEQGAAGELFF.

The J gene is TRBJ2-7, the V gene TRBV29-1; 7 nucleotides align to TRBD1. CDR3 length: 17 residues. The V segment lost 0 bases and the J segment 4 bases; nucleotides outside the gene matches: 15. The germline gives CDR1 SQVTM, CDR2 ANQGSEA. The CDR3 spells CSVEDRRHRGPLYEQYF. DNA for the CDR3: TGCAGCGTTGAAGATCGGAGACACAGGGGCCCTTTATACGAGCAGTACTTC.

The chain carries TRBV4-1 and TRBJ2-1; 12 bases match TRBD2. The CDR3 spans 19 residues. Germline V gene sequence: CDR1 MGHRA, CDR2 YSYEKL. The junction had 12 bases not matched to a gene; V was cut back by 0 bases and J by 6 bases. CDR3 nucleotide sequence: TGCGCCAGCAGCCAAGATGGCCCTAGCGGGAGGGCCGTGATCAATGAGCAGTTCTTC. Encoded protein: CASSQDGPSGRAVINEQFF.

This clone occurred once. Other DNA sequences of this sample code for an identical CDR3. The chain combines TRBV6-5 with TRBJ2-7; D unresolved. This CDR3 has 12 residues. Germline loops: CDR1 MNHEY, CDR2 SVGAGI. The ends were cut back, 2 bases at V and 7 bases at J, with 9 bases in the middle. The CDR3, as DNA: TGTGCCAGCAGTTACAGGGTTGGGGAGCAGTACTTC. Encoded protein: CASSYRVGEQYF.

The chain combines TRBV2 with TRBJ2-5, with a tentative D call TRBD2 (6 bases). Germline V gene sequence: CDR1 SNHLY, CDR2 FYNNEI. Trimming took off 4 bases at V and 5 bases at J, with 26 bases between the two ends. CDR3 size: 18 residues. CDR3 DNA sequence: TGTGCCAGCAGTGTTAACGCGGGGCGAGCGTTAGTAGGGGAGACCCAGTACTTC. It is translated as CASSVNAGRALVGETQYF.

A remark on this clone: The same CDR3 is also encoded by other DNA sequences in this sample. The chain joins TRBV11-2 to TRBJ1-1, with D possibly being TRBD1 (5 bases). Germline CDR1 and CDR2: SGHAT and FQNNGV. The ends were cut back, 0 bases at V and 0 bases at J, with 8 bases in the middle. This CDR3 is 15 amino acids long. The CDR3 here is CASSLEGGMNTEAFF. CDR3 sequence (DNA): TGTGCCAGCAGCTTAGAGGGGGGGATGAACACTGAAGCTTTCTTT.